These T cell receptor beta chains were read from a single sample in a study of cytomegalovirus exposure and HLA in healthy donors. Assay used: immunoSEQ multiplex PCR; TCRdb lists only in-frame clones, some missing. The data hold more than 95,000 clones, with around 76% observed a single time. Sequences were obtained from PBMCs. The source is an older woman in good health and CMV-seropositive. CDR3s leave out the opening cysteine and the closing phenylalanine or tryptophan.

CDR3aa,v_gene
ASSPSGATGNTIY,TRBV5-1
ASSDPPPLGGGYT,TRBV25-1
ASSFTSARPNEQF,TRBV7-8
ASSLLQGVQWEQY,TRBV7-8
ASSLVTNYGYT,TRBV11-2
ASSQSRRTSGRCYEQY,TRBV23-1
ASSVIPPYGQNSYEQY,TRBV27
ATSEGDTYNSPLH,TRBV15
ASGSGTTYEQY,TRBV19
AWSWTGGYEQY,TRBV30
ASSPMDRGSYNEQF,TRBV14
ASRPIREGRAEV,TRBV6-1
ASSHPTDNYGYT,TRBV4-1
ASSTVYGPTGDYEQY,TRBV11-2
ASQLDTGELF,TRBV19
ASPPFAAFLDTQY,TRBV28
ASSLAGGFGTEAF,TRBV7-6
AWELGLGPTDTQY,TRBV30
ASRGGGAYEQY,TRBV27
ASSAGTGPNTEAF,TRBV4-1
ASSQGGLAGGYDEQY,TRBV4-2
SVFSYRGSTEAF,TRBV29-1
ASSLRGQGGAGELF,TRBV7-9
ASSVVDEQF,TRBV9
ASSKRTSGSDEQY,TRBV6-1
ASSQDRGSGNTIY,TRBV4-3
ASSQGTGPQYEQY,TRBV4-1
ASSFKQMNTEAF,TRBV11-2
AWSVPRGKFTDTQY,TRBV30
ASSSSGNPYSGYT,TRBV11-2
ASSYEGGRGETQY,TRBV6-5
ASSSGDTEAF,TRBV6-5
AIGLGTDTQY,TRBV10-3
ASSQAVATNSGANVLT,TRBV14
ASRGTSPYNEQF,TRBV10-1
ASTSLSINEQF,TRBV27
ASSPQTGRNTEAF,TRBV7-9
ANSSATIIGTQY,TRBV7-3
ASTPPGGHTDTQY,TRBV5-1
ASSLRLAGGSSYNEQF,TRBV7-9
ASSLAPLAGDEQY,TRBV9
ASSYQRTRSGTEAF,TRBV6-5